Shown below are 3 T cell receptor beta chains from a single sample sequenced in a study of blood T cell repertoires in COVID-19. Produced via immunoSEQ multiplex PCR; TCRdb's table is partial and in-frame only. The sample has some 150,000 clones, more than 75% seen once; the top ten hold around 3.5%. The specimen was peripheral blood. The receptors shown here come from a man between 65 and 85 years old with acute or convalescent COVID-19.

The DNA of the CDR3 is TGCAGCGTTGAAGATAGGGACACTGCCTCCTACGAGCAGTACTTC. Its protein product is CSVEDRDTASYEQYF. The chain joins TRBV29-1 to TRBJ2-7; a weak D match, TRBD1 (6 bases). The CDR3 spans 15 residues. CDR1 and CDR2 from the germline V gene are SQVTM and ANQGSEA. Trimming took off 0 bases at V and 0 bases at J, with 12 bases between the two ends.

CDR3 protein: CASSKGQGGNIQYF. CDR3 nucleotide sequence: TGTGCCAGCAGTAAGGGACAGGGAGGAAACATTCAGTACTTC. The chain links TRBV6-5 to TRBJ2-4, with TRBD1 matching over 9 bases. J gave up 6 bases and V 5 bases, and 5 bases lay outside the gene matches. Germline CDR1 MNHEY, CDR2 SVGAGI. This CDR3 has 14 residues.

The rearrangement joins TRBV9 to TRBJ2-3; 11 bases match TRBD2. The trim removed 3 bases at V and 4 bases at J, leaving 10 bases unmatched. The CDR3 is made up of 17 amino acids. CDR1 is SGDLS, CDR2 YYNGEE, per germline. The CDR3 DNA reads as TGTGCCAGCAGCGCTCCCTTTAGCGGGGGGGCCTCAGATACGCAGTATTTT. Amino acid sequence: CASSAPFSGGASDTQYF.